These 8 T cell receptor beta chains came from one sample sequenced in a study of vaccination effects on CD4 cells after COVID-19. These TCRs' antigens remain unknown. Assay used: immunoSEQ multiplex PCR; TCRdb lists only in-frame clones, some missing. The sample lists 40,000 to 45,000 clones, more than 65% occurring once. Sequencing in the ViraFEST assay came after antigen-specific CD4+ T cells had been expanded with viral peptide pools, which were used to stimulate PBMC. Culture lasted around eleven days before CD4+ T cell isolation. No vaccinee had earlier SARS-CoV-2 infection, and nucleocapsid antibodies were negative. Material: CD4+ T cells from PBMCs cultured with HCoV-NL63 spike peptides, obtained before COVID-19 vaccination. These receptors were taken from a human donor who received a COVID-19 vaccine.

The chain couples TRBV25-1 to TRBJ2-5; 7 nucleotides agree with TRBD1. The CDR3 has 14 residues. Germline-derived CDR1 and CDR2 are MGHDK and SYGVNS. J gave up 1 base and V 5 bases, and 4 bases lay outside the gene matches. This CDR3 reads CASSRSGGQETQYF. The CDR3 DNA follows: TGTGCCAGCAGTAGATCAGGGGGCCAAGAGACCCAGTACTTC.

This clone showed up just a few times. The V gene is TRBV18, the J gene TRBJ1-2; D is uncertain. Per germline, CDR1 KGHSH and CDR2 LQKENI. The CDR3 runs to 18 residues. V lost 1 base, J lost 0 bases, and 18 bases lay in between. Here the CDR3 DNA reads TGTGCCAGCTCACCACGATCGTCAGCTCCTACTGCTAACTATGGCTACACCTTC. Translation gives CASSPRSSAPTANYGYTF.

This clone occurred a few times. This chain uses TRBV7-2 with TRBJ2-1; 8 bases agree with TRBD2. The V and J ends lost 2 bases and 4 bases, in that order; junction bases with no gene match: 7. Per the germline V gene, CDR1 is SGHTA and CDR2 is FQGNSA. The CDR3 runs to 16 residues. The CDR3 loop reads CASSLWRGAGYNEQFF. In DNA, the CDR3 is TGTGCCAGCAGCTTATGGCGGGGGGCGGGATACAATGAGCAGTTCTTC.

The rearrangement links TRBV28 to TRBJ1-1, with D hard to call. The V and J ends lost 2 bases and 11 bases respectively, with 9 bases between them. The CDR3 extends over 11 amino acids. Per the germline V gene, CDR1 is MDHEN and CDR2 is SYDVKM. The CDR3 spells CASSLGRMAFF. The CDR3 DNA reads TGTGCCAGCAGTTTAGGCCGAATGGCTTTCTTT.

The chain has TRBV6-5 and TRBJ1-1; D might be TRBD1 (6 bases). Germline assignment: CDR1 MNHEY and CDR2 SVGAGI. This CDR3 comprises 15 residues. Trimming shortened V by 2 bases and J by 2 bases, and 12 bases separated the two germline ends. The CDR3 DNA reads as TGTGCCAGCAGTTACGCAGGGGCCAGCAACACTGAAGCTTTCTTT. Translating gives CASSYAGASNTEAFF.

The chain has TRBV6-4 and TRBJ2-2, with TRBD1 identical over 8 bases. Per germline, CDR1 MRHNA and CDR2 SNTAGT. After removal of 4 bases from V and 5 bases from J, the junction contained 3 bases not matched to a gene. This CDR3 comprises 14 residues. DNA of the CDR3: TGTGCCAGCAGTGCGGACAGGGCGACCGGGGAGCTGTTTTTT. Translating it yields CASSADRATGELFF.

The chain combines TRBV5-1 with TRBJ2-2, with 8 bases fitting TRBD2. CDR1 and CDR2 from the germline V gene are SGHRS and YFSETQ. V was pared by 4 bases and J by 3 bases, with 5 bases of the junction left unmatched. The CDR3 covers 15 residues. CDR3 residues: CASSPRTSYTGELFF. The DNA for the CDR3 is TGCGCCAGCAGCCCCCGGACTAGCTACACCGGGGAGCTGTTTTTT. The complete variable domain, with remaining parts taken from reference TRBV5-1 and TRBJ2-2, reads KAGVTQTPRYLIKTRGQQVTLSCSPISGHRSVSWYQQTPGQGLQFLFEYFSETQRNKGNFPGRFSGRQFSNSRSEMNVSTLELGDSALYLCASSPRTSYTGELFFGEGSRLTVL.

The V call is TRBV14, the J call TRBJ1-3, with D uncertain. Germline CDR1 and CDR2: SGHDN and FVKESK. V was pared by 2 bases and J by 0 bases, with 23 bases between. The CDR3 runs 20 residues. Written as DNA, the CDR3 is TGTGCCAGCAGCCAACGCTACGCGTCTTGGGCATCTTACTCTGGAAACACCATATATTTT. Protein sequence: CASSQRYASWASYSGNTIYF.